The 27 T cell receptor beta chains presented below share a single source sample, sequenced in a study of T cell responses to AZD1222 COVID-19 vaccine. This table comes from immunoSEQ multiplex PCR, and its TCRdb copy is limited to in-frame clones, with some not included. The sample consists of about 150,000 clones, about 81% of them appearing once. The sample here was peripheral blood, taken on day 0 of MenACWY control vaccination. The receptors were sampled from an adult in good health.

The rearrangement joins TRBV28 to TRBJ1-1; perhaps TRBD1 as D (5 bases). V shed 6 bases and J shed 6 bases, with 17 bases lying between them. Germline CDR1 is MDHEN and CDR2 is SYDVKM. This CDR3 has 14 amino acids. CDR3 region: CASSPIKGPPEAFF. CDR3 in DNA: TGTGCCAGCAGCCCTATAAAGGGACCCCCTGAAGCTTTCTTT.

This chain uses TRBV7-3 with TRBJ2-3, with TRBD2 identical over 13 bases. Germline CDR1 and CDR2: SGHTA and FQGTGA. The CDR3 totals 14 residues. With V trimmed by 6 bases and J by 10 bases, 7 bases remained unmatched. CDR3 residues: CASSTGLAGRAQYF. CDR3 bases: TGTGCCAGCAGTACGGGACTAGCGGGGAGGGCGCAGTATTTT.

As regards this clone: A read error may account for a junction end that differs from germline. The CDR3 region has the DNA TGTGCCAGCAGTTTAGGTCGGGACAGAGGGGAGACCCAGTACTTC. Translation gives CASSLGRDRGETQYF. The chain links TRBV7-9 to TRBJ2-5; the match to TRBD1 covers 7 bases. This CDR3 has 15 amino acids. Germline V gene sequence: CDR1 SEHNR, CDR2 FQNEAQ (reference sequence).

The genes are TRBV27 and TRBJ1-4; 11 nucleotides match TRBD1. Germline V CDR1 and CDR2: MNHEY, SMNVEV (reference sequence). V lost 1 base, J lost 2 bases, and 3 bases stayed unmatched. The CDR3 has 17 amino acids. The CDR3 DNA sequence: TGTGCCAGCAGTTTATTCGGGACAGGGGGGACTAATGAAAAACTGTTTTTT. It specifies CASSLFGTGGTNEKLFF.

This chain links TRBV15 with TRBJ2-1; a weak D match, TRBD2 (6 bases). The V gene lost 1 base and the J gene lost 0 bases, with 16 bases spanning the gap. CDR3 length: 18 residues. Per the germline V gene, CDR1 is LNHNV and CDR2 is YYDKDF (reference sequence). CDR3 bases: TGTGCCACCAGCAGAGCTTGGCGGGGTCCGTCCTCCTACAATGAGCAGTTCTTC. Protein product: CATSRAWRGPSSYNEQFF.

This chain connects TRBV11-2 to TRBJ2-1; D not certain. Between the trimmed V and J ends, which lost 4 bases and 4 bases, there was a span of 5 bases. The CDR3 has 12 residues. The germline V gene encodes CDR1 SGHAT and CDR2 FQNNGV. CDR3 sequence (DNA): TGTGCCAGCAGCTATGGGTACAATGAGCAGTTCTTC. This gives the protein CASSYGYNEQFF.

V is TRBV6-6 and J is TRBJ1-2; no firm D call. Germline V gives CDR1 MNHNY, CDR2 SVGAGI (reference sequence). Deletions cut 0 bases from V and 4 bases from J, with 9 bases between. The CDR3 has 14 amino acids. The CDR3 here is CASSYSESLYGYTF. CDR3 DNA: TGTGCCAGCAGTTACTCGGAAAGCCTCTATGGCTACACCTTC.

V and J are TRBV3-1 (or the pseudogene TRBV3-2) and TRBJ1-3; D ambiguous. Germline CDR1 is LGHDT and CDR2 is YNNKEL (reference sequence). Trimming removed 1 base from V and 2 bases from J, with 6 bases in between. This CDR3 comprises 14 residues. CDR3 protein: CASSQGATGNTIYF. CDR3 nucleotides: TGTGCCAGCAGCCAAGGCGCTACTGGAAACACCATATATTTT.

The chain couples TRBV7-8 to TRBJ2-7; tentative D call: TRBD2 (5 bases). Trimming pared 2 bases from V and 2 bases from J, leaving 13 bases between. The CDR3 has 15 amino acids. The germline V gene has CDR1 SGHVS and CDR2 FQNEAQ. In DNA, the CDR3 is TGTGCCAGCAGCTTAATAAAAACCGGGGCCTACGAGCAGTACTTC. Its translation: CASSLIKTGAYEQYF.

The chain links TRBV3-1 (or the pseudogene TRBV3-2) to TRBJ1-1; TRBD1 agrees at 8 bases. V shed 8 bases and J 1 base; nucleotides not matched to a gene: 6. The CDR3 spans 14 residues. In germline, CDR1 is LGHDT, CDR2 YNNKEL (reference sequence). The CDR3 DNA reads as TGTGCCAGCGGACACAGGGGGGCGAACACTGAAGCTTTCTTT. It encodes CASGHRGANTEAFF.

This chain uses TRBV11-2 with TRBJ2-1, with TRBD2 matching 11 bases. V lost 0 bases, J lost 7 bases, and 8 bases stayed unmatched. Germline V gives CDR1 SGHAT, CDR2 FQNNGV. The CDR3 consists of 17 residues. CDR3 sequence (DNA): TGTGCCAGCAGCTTAGAGAGTAGCGGGGGGGCAAGTAATGAGCAGTTCTTC. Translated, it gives CASSLESSGGASNEQFF.

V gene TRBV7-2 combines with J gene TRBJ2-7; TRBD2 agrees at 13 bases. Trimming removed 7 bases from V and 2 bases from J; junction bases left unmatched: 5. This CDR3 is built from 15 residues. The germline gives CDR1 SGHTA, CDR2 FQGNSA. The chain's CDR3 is CASTGGTSGAYEQYF. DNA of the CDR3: TGTGCCAGCACCGGGGGGACTAGCGGGGCCTACGAGCAGTACTTC.

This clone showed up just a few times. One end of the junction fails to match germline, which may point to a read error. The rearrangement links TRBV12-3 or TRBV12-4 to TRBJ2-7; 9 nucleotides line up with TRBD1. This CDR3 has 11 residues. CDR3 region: CASSPGTGQVF. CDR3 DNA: TGTGCCAGCAGTCCCGGGACAGGGCAAGTCTTC.

This CDR3 is CASSPGRVHGGDYGYTF. CDR3 in DNA: TGTGCCAGCAGCCCGGGTAGGGTACATGGTGGTGACTATGGCTACACCTTC. The chain joins TRBV13 to TRBJ1-2, with no clear D. The CDR3 consists of 17 residues. The germline V gene has CDR1 PRHDT and CDR2 FYEKMQ (reference sequence). The ends were cut back, 5 bases at V and 3 bases at J, with 22 bases in the middle.

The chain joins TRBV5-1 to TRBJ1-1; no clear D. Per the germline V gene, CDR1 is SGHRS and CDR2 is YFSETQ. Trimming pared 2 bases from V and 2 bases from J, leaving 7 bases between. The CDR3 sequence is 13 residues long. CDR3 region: CASSFNVNTEAFF. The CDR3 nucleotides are TGCGCCAGCAGCTTTAATGTAAACACTGAAGCTTTCTTT.

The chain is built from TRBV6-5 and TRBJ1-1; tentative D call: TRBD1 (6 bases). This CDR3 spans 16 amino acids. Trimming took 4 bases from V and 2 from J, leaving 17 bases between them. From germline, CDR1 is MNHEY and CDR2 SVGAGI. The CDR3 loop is CASSWGYMTGNTEAFF. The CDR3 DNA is TGTGCCAGCAGTTGGGGCTACATGACAGGTAACACTGAAGCTTTCTTT.

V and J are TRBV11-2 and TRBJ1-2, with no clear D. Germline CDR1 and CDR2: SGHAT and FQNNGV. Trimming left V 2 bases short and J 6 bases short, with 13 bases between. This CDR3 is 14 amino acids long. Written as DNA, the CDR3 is TGTGCCAGCAGCTTATTAAAGGGAAAGGATGGCTACACCTTC. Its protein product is CASSLLKGKDGYTF.

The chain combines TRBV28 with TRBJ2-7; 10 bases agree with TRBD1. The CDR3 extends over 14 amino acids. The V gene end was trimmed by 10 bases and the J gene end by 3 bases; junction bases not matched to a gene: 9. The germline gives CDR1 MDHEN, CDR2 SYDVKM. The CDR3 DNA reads TGTGCCACCTCAGCCAGGACAGGGGGCTACGAGCAGTACGTC. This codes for CATSARTGGYEQYV.

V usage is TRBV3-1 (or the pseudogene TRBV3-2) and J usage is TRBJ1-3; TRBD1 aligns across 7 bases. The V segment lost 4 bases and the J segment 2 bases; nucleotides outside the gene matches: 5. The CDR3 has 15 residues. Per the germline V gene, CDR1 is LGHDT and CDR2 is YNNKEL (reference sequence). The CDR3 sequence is CASSPGQATGNTIYF. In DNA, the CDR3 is TGTGCCAGCAGCCCAGGACAGGCCACTGGAAACACCATATATTTT.

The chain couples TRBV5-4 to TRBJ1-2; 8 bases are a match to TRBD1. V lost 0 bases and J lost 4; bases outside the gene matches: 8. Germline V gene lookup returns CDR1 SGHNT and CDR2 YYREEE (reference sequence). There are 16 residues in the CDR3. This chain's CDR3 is CASSLGLVGTGYGYTF. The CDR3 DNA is TGTGCCAGCAGCTTGGGTCTTGTAGGGACAGGCTATGGCTACACCTTC.

CDR3 coding DNA: TGTGCCAGCAGTGTTGGACCGGAAAAACTGTTTTTT. Amino acid sequence: CASSVGPEKLFF. The rearrangement links TRBV2 to TRBJ1-4; D is unresolved. The CDR3 totals 12 residues. V gave up 4 bases and J gave up 8 bases, with 8 bases separating them. The germline V gene has CDR1 SNHLY and CDR2 FYNNEI.

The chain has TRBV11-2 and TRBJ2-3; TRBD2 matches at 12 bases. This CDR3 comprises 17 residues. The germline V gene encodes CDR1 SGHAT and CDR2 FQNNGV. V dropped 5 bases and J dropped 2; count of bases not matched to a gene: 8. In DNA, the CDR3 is TGTGCCAGCAGCGTCAATGGACTAGCGGGGTTCACAGATACGCAGTATTTT. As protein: CASSVNGLAGFTDTQYF.

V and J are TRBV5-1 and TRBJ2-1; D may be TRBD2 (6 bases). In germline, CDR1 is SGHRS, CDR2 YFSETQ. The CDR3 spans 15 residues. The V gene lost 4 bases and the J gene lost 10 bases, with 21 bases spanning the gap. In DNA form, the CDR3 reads TGCGCCAGCAGCGCTTCGGGACCCTTCGGGGGAGAGCAGTTCTTC. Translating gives CASSASGPFGGEQFF.

The CDR3 region has the DNA TGCAGCGTTGTTTGGGACACGACCTACGAGCAGTACTTC. Translated: CSVVWDTTYEQYF. This chain connects TRBV29-1 to TRBJ2-7; tentative D call: TRBD1 (6 bases). The germline CDR1 and CDR2 sequences are SQVTM and ANQGSEA. Trimming left V 4 bases short and J 2 bases short, with 12 bases between. The CDR3 is made up of 13 amino acids.

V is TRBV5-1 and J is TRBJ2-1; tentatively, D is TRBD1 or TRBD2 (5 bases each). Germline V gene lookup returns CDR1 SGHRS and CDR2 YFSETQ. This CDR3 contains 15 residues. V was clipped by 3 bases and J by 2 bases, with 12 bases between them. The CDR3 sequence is CASSSRDRTYNEQFF. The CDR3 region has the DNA TGCGCCAGCAGCTCCCGGGACCGAACCTACAATGAGCAGTTCTTC.

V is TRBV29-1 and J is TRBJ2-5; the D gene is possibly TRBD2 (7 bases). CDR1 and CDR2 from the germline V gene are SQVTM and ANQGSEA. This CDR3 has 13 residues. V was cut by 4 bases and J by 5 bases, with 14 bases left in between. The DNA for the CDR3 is TGCAGCGTTGTGGGGGGGCTTGGCGAGACCCAGTACTTC. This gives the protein CSVVGGLGETQYF.

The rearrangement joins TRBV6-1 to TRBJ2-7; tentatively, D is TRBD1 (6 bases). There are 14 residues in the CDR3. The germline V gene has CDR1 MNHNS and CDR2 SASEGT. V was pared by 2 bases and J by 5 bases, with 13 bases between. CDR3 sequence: CASSETLTGHEQYF. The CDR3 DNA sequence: TGTGCCAGCAGTGAAACCCTGACAGGTCACGAGCAGTACTTC.